This T cell receptor (beta chain) comes out of a study of OX40 agonist ivuxolimab in advanced cancers. About the full investigation: Ivuxolimab, which targeted the costimulatory receptor OX40 (CD134), was an agonistic, fully human IgG2 monoclonal antibody. The monotherapy dose-escalation portion (N of about 50 patients) of the phase I ivuxolimab trial is reported in the paper. Patients were allowed to have had prior anti-PD-1, anti-PD-L1 or anti-CTLA-4 therapy, and 30% to 40% of the dose-escalation patients had been treated with checkpoint inhibitors. In the dose-escalation cohort, around four fifths of patients were male, and the mean age was approximately 60 years with a range of about 20 to 80. Intravenous ivuxolimab was administered to patients every 2 weeks at six dose levels: 0.01, 0.1, 0.3, 1.5, 3 and 10 mg/kg. Three dose-escalation patients achieved partial responses, one with hepatocellular carcinoma and two with cutaneous melanoma. The point of sequencing TCRbeta in the periphery was to test whether ivuxolimab changed TCR sequence diversity and drove clonal T-cell expansion. Among the approximately 50 dose-escalation patients, some 20 had hepatocellular carcinoma, 15 or so melanoma, 9 renal cell carcinoma and 9 head and neck cancer.

Points on this clone: The antigen this receptor binds is unknown. Per-base qualities were not stored, and no clone one base away is much larger.

To sequence the TCRbeta CDR3 region, genomic DNA was isolated from the sorted cells. The immunoSEQ Assay was used for sequencing of TCRbeta CDR3 regions. As stored in TCRdb, this immuneACCESS dataset retains in-frame rearrangements with V and J assigned. A fraction of the clones does not appear; measured against another copy, unresolved V genes explain less than half of the discrepancy, and the remainder lacks a known reason. The sample data list 70,000 to 85,000 clones, and 90% to 95% of these were observed just once. 0.55% to 0.7% of the sample is in the top ten clones. Clipping removes 1 base from V and 3 bases from J, with 4 as the unmatched junction base count. CDR1 MGHRA and CDR2 YSYEKL were looked up in the germline V gene. The CDR3 has 15 amino acids, counting the end cysteine and phenylalanine. Only CDR3 DNA remains: 45 bases, in frame from the first base. Patients with a history of autoimmune disease or receiving systemic immunosuppression were excluded from the trial. Peripheral blood for TCR sequencing was collected from all dose cohorts at baseline, on cycle 4 day 1, and on cycle 7 day 1. The samples were taken from a phase I, first-in-human, multicenter, open-label dose-escalation trial of ivuxolimab. Adults with locally advanced or metastatic melanoma, renal cell carcinoma, hepatocellular carcinoma or head and neck squamous cell carcinoma were enrolled in the trial. Before TCR sequencing, CD4+ T cells and CD8+ T cells from peripheral blood were sorted into separate populations.

Broader findings and caveats from the paper: The antigen specificity of the clonally expanded peripheral T cells was not determined. Low levels of normalized T-cell clonal expansion were also seen in some patients who did not respond. After ivuxolimab, CD8+ T cells had more expanded clones than CD4+ T cells on average. At doses of 0.1 to 3.0 mg/kg, clonal expansion of both CD4+ and CD8+ blood T cells was observed from baseline to week 6. In the 0.1-3.0 mg/kg groups, partial responders were among the patients with the lowest normalized peripheral clonal expansion, particularly in CD8+ T cells.

The chain is encoded by TRBV4-1 joined to TRBJ2-7; 9 of the junction bases match TRBD2. The sample consisted of CD4+ or CD8+ T cells sorted from blood, taken in a trial of the OX40 agonist ivuxolimab. The receptor was derived from an adult with an advanced solid tumor such as melanoma, head and neck, liver or kidney cancer. The CDR3 in this case is CASSQARLADYEQYF. The DNA sequence is as follows: TGCGCCAGCAGCCAAGCAAGACTAGCGGACTACGAGCAGTACTTC.